This TCR beta chain was observed in a study of identical twins (dated by TCRdb to about 2016). Study-level background: To test whether fetal clonotypes persist, this study deep-sequenced TCR alpha and beta repertoires from monozygotic twins, from unrelated adults of various ages, and from cord blood. Replicate twin experiments were performed at different times using different library preparation protocols to rule out contamination.

Based on the germline V gene, the CDR1 and CDR2 sequences are SQVTM and ANQGSEA. For this chain, trimming is 7 bases at the V end and 0 bases at the J end, and the number of junction bases without a gene match is 6. The cysteine opens and the phenylalanine closes a CDR3 of 14 amino acids. Only the CDR3 portion is preserved as DNA: 42 bases, with reading frame beginning at the first base. To note about this clonotype: The antigen it recognizes is unknown. No much larger clonotype is one base removed from it; base qualities were not supplied.

Only healthy Caucasian donors were included. The twin cohort consisted of three pairs of female monozygotic twins, all aged 18 to 29 years. CD4+ and CD8+ T cell populations were isolated with positive isolation kits from Invitrogen. The library was built by means of 5' RACE. The run used an Illumina HiSeq 2000. Template switching introduced a universal primer binding site; the final cDNA contained a unique molecular identifier, enabling accurate counting of TCR cDNA molecules. Specific primers in the conserved constant-segment region were used to synthesize first-strand cDNA for TCR alpha and beta chains. To control for contamination, every cDNA library carried two barcodes: a SMART-Mk sample barcode plus Illumina barcodes. Two successive PCR steps introduced TruSeq adapter sequences along with Illumina sample barcodes. Sequencing of the TCR alpha and beta cDNA libraries was done on the Illumina HiSeq platform using custom primers. The authors' pipeline ran thus. Unique molecular identifiers were extracted from raw reads with MiGEC, and CDR3 positions were determined with MiXCR. Recombination models were inferred per individual with the repgenHMM and IGoR tools using an EM algorithm. Shared clonotypes were analyzed with the tcR package in R, and sharing was normalized by the product of cloneset sizes. To study raw recombination free of thymic and clonal selection effects, out-of-frame nonproductive sequences were analyzed. TCRdb reprocessed the public reads (quality trimming at Q25 with fastp, clone calling with MiXCR) and kept in-frame beta chains. Each entry merges the rows of one CDR3 protein and shows their most common DNA and genes. TCRdb assigned the V and J calls; the authors' analysis was not used. For this sample the table gives 400,000 to 550,000 distinct CDR3 sequences, of which 13% to 15% were detected only once. The top ten clones comprise 0.95% to 1% of the sample.

Overall study outcomes, separate from this receptor: Conclusions relied on cross-sectional statistical analysis, since the same donors could not be followed over many years. Fewer insertions were carried by abundant cord blood beta clonotypes; a weaker similar trend was observed in young adult naive repertoires, while no such trend was observed in memory repertoires. Compared with coincidental sharing between unrelated individuals, an excess of low generation-probability sequences was observed among out-of-frame TCR alpha sequences shared between twins. Excess twin sharing in beta out-of-frame sequences was weaker because fewer shared sequences lowered the signal-to-noise ratio. Invariant T cells such as MAIT and iNKT could partly confound zero-insertion analyses, though diverse VJ usage argued against this for most clonotypes. In monozygotic twins, recombination models systematically underestimated out-of-frame TCR alpha sharing, but the models matched the sharing seen between unrelated individuals.

Separately, the same data were catalogued under a study of yellow fever vaccine responses in identical twins. The second study reports: According to the authors, in identical twins the way T cells responded to vaccination appeared partly convergent and partly personalized. In the study, vaccine-responding T cell clones were precisely tracked in identical twins.

The chain joins TRBV29-1 to TRBJ2-1; TRBD2 lines up with 7 middle nucleotides. This receptor was obtained from a woman aged 18-29 years in good health. The specimen was CD4+ T cells sorted from blood. The CDR3 region: CSAKRGSSYNEQFF. The DNA is as follows: TGCAGCGCAAAGCGGGGAAGCTCCTACAATGAGCAGTTCTTC.